The sequence of this TCR beta chain was determined in a study of T cell responses to AZD1222 COVID-19 vaccine. This CDR3 region has 13 residues. Germline CDR1 DFQATT, CDR2 SNEGSKA (reference sequence). Trimming left V 3 bases short and J 8 bases short, with 16 bases between. Here immunoSEQ multiplex PCR was the method, and the copy in TCRdb shows in-frame clones only, minus some. The repertoire holds about 110,000 clones, just under 95% seen once, with roughly 2.7% in the top ten. The rearrangement joins TRBV20-1 to TRBJ1-2; D not certain. The receptor was derived from an adult who received the AZD1222 COVID-19 vaccine. Sequenced here: peripheral blood, sampled 28 days after the second AZD1222 dose. Here the CDR3 DNA reads TGCAGTGCTAGTTCAGGAGAGAGGCCAGGCTACACCTTC. Protein: CSASSGERPGYTF.